This T cell receptor (beta chain) was sequenced during a study of blood T cell repertoires in COVID-19. Study-level information: Specimens from acute and convalescent COVID-19 originated in the United States, Italy and Spain.

Original analysis: Using reference gene primer amplification, nucleated cell counts were estimated. Some clones are missing from TCRdb's copy, which holds only in-frame ones; the method was immunoSEQ multiplex PCR. The V and J calls and clone size are taken from that table; D and trimming were inferred from the DNA. The sample contains some 190,000 clones, roughly 85% of which appear only once. Germline-derived CDR1 and CDR2 are MGHRA and YSYEKL. The CDR3 runs 17 residues. V dropped 4 bases and J dropped 2; count of bases not matched to a gene: 9. The sequenced material came from peripheral blood. The TCR comes from a woman older than 75 with active or convalescent COVID-19. V and J are TRBV4-1 and TRBJ2-3, with TRBD2 identical over 10 bases. This CDR3 is CASSPYRTSGFTDTQYF. As DNA, the CDR3 is TGCGCCAGCAGCCCCTACAGGACTAGCGGATTCACAGATACGCAGTATTTT.